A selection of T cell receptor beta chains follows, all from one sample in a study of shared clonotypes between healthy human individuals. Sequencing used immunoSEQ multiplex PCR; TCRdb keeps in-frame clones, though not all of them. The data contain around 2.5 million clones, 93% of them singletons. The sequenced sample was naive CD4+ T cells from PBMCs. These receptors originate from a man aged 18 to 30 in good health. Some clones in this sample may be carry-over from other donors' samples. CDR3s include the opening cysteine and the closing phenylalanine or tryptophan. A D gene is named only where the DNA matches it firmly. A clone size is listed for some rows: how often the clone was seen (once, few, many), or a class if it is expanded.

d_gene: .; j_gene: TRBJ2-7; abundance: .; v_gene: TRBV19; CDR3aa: CASSDPGLGSYEQYF; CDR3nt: TGTGCCAGTAGTGACCCGGGCCTGGGCTCCTACGAGCAGTACTTC
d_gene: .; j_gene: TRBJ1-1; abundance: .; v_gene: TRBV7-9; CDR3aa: CASSSSDRTTEAFF; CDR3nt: TGTGCCAGCAGCTCGAGCGACAGGACCACTGAAGCTTTCTTT
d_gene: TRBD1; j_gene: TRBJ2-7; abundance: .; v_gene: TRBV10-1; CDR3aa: CASSESTGATYEQYF; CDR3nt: TGCGCCAGCAGTGAGTCAACAGGGGCCACCTACGAGCAGTACTTC
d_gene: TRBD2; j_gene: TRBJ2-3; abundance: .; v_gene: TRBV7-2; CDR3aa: CASSLGPSGRVGNTQYF; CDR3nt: TGTGCCAGCAGCTTAGGGCCTAGCGGGAGGGTCGGGAATACGCAGTATTTT
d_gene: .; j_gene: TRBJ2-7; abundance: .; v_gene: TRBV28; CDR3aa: CASNPPGDLFGEQYF; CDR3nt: TGTGCCAGCAACCCACCTGGGGACTTGTTTGGAGAGCAGTACTTC
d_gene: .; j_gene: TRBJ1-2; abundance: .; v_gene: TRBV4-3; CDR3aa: CASSQDVEGRGAYGYTF; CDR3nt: TGCGCCAGCAGCCAAGATGTGGAGGGACGGGGGGCCTATGGCTACACCTTC
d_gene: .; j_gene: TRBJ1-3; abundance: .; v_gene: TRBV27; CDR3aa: CASVFLSGNTIYF; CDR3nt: TGTGCCAGCGTGTTCCTCTCTGGAAACACCATATATTTT
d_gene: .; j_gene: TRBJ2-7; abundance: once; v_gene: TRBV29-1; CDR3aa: CSVEGSVHEQYF; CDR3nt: TGCAGCGTTGAAGGGTCAGTGCACGAGCAGTACTTC
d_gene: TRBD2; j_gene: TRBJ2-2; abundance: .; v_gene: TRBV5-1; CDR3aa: CASSLTLAGTTGELFF; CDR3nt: TGCGCCAGCAGCTTAACCCTAGCGGGGACCACCGGGGAGCTGTTTTTT
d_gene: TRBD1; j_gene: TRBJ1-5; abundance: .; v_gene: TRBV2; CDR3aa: CASSGPGQGNQPQHF; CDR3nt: TGTGCCAGCAGTGGGCCGGGACAGGGGAATCAGCCCCAGCATTTT
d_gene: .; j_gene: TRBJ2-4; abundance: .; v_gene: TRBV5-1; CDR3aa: CASSRGGEDIQYF; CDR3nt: TGCGCCAGCAGCCGCGGCGGGGAGGACATTCAGTACTTC
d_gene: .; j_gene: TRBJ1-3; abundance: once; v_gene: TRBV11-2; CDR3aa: CASSLTNTIYF; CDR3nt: TGTGCCAGCAGCTTGACAAACACCATATATTTT
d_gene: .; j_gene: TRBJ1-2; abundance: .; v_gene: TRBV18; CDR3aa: CASSPKDSHRSPYTF; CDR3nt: TGTGCCAGCTCACCTAAGGACAGCCATAGGAGCCCCTACACCTTC
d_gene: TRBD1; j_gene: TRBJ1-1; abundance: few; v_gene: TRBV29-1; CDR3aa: CSVRTGSTEAFF; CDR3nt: TGCAGCGTGAGGACAGGGTCCACTGAAGCTTTCTTT
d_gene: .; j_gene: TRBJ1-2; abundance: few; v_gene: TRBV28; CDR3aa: CASSRNRYGYTF; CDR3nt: TGTGCCAGCAGTCGCAACCGCTATGGCTACACCTTC
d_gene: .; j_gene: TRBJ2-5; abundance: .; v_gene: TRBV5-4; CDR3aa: CASSLASSRETQYF; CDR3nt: TGTGCCAGCAGCTTGGCCTCCTCCCGTGAGACCCAGTACTTC
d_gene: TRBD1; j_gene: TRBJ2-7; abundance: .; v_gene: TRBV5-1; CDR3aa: CASSPGTGEAYEQYF; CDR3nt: TGCGCCAGCAGCCCCGGGACAGGGGAGGCCTACGAGCAGTACTTC
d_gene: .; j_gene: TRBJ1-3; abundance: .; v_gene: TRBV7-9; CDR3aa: CASSLQGPGNTIYF; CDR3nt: TGTGCCAGCAGCTTACAAGGGCCGGGAAACACCATATATTTT
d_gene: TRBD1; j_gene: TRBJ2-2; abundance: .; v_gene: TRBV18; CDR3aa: CASSTGQGDRTNTGELFF; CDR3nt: TGTGCCAGCTCAACTGGACAAGGGGACAGAACGAACACCGGGGAGCTGTTTTTT
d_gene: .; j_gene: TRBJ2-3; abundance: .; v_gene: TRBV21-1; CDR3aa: CASSKGPPEDTLTDTQYF; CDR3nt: TGTGCCAGCAGCAAAGGCCCCCCCGAAGACACCCTCACAGATACGCAGTATTTT
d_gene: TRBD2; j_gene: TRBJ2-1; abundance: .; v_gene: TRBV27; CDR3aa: CASSRASGRADEQFF; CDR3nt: TGTGCCAGCAGTAGGGCTAGCGGGAGGGCCGATGAGCAGTTCTTC
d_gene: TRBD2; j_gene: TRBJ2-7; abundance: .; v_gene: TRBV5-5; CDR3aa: CASSLGHSGTYYYEQYF; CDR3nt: TGTGCCAGCAGTCTTGGACATAGCGGGACCTACTACTACGAGCAGTACTTC
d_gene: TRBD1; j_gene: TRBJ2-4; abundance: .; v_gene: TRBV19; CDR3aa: CASSRTGGIQNIQYF; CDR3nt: TGTGCCAGTAGTCGGACAGGGGGCATACAAAACATTCAGTACTTC
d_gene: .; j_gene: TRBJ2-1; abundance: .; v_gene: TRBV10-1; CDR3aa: CASSRRGSGKTNEQFF; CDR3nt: TGCGCCAGCAGTCGCAGGGGCAGCGGGAAAACGAATGAGCAGTTCTTC
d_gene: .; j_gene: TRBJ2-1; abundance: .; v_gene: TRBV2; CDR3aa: CASSVLDEQFF; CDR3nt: TGTGCCAGCAGTGTCTTGGATGAGCAGTTCTTC
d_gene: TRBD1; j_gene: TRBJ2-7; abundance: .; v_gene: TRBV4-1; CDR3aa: CASSQDRDRGFYEQYF; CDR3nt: TGCGCCAGCAGCCAAGATCGGGACAGGGGGTTCTACGAGCAGTACTTC
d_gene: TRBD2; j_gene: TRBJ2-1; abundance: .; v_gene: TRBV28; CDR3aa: CASRSTPGREGHEQFF; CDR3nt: TGTGCCAGCAGATCAACCCCCGGGAGGGAGGGCCATGAGCAGTTCTTC
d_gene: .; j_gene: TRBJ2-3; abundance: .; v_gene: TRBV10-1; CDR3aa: CASGTEETQYF; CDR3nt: TGCGCCAGCGGAACTGAAGAGACGCAGTATTTT
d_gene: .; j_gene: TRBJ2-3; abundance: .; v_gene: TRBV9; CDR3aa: CASSRAGWGDTQYF; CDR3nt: TGTGCCAGCAGCCGGGCAGGTTGGGGAGATACGCAGTATTTT
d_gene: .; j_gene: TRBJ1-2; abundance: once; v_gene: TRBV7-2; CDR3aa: CASSAGSAYYGYTF; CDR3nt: TGTGCCAGCAGCGCCGGGTCCGCATACTATGGCTACACCTTC
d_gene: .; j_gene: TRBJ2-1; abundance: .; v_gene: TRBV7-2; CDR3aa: CASTTAVSLNEQFF; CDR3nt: TGTGCCAGCACCACAGCGGTTAGTCTCAATGAGCAGTTCTTC
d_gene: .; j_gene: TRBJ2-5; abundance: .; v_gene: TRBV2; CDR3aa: CASSGGTNKETQYF; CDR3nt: TGTGCCAGCAGTGGAGGCACCAACAAAGAGACCCAGTACTTC
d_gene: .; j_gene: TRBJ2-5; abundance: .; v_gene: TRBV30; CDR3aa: CAWTLGAPETQYF; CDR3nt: TGTGCCTGGACGCTTGGGGCCCCGGAGACCCAGTACTTC
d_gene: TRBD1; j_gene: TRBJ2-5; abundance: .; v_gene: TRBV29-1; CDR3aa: CSVKRGQLETQYF; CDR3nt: TGCAGCGTCAAACGGGGACAGTTAGAGACCCAGTACTTC
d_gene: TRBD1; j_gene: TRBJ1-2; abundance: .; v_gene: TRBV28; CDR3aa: CASSWTGANYGYTF; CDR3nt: TGTGCCAGCAGTTGGACAGGGGCTAACTATGGCTACACCTTC
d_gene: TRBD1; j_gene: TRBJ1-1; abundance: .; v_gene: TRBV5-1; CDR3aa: CASSVGQGNTEAFF; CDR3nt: TGCGCCAGCAGCGTTGGACAGGGGAACACTGAAGCTTTCTTT
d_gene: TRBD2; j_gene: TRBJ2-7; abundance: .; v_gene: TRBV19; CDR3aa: CASSISGASGFYEQYF; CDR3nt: TGTGCCAGTAGTATTTCGGGGGCTAGCGGGTTCTACGAGCAGTACTTC
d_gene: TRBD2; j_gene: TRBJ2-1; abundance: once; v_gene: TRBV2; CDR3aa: CASKSGIHEQFF; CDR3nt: TGTGCCAGCAAGAGCGGGATCCATGAGCAGTTCTTC
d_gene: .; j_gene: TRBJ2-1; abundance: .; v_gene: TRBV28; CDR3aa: CASLSIGTSLGNEQFF; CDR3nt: TGTGCCAGCTTATCTATCGGGACCTCCCTTGGGAATGAGCAGTTCTTC
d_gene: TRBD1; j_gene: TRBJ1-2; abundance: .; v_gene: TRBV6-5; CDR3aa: CASRGDRIANYGYTF; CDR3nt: TGTGCCAGCAGAGGGGACAGGATAGCGAACTATGGCTACACCTTC
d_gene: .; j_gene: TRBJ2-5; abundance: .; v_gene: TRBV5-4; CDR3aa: CASRKSGPQETQYF; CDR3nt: TGTGCCAGCAGAAAATCGGGGCCTCAAGAGACCCAGTACTTC
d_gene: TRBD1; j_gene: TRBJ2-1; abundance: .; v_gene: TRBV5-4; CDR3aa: CASSLDRGPYNEQFF; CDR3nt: TGTGCCAGCAGCTTGGATAGGGGGCCCTACAATGAGCAGTTCTTC
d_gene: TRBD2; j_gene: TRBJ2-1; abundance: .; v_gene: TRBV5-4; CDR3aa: CASSSLAGGSYNEQFF; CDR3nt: TGTGCCAGCAGCTCATTAGCGGGAGGTTCCTACAATGAGCAGTTCTTC
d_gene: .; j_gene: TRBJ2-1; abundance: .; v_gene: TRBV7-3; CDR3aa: CASSLNPGAGVEQFF; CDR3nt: TGTGCCAGCAGCTTAAATCCTGGGGCAGGGGTTGAGCAGTTCTTC
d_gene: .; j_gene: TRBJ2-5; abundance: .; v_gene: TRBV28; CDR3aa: CASTGGGTEETQYF; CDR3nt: TGTGCCAGCACAGGAGGGGGGACAGAAGAGACCCAGTACTTC
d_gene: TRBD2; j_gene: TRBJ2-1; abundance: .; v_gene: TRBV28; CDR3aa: CASSSSGLADDNEQFF; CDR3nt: TGTGCCAGCAGTTCCTCGGGACTAGCCGACGACAATGAGCAGTTCTTC
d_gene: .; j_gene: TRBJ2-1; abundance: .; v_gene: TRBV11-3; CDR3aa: CASSLAGVDEQFF; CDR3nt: TGTGCCAGCAGCTTAGCGGGAGTCGATGAGCAGTTCTTC
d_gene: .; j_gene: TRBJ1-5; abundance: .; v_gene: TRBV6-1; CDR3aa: CASSVRSGHQPQHF; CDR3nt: TGTGCCAGCAGTGTTCGTTCGGGGCATCAGCCCCAGCATTTT
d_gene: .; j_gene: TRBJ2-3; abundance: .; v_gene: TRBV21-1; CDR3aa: CASSKDQAASGRQDTQYF; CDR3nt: TGTGCCAGCAGCAAAGATCAGGCGGCTAGCGGGAGGCAGGATACGCAGTATTTT